This T cell receptor (beta chain) was retrieved from a study of T cells after yellow fever vaccination (dated by TCRdb to the late 2010s). Looking at the study overall: The SMART-Seq v4 Ultra Low Input RNA kit was used to prepare libraries from fractions with low cell numbers. To track T-cell clones before and after primary and booster YFV17D yellow fever vaccination, bulk TCR alpha and beta repertoires were sequenced longitudinally. Two healthy male donors, one aged 18 to 30 and one aged 30 to 40 years, made up the cohort. Blood samples were taken at several timepoints before and after primary and secondary immunization, and bulk PBMC replicates and cell subsets were isolated. What the study reported, not specific to this receptor: Most clones expanded after primary vaccination were re-detected after the booster (around 96% of CD4 and around 86% of CD8), suggesting broad memory maintenance. Compared with the primary T-cell response, the secondary T-cell response was weaker but faster, peaking on day 5 rather than day 15. A small fraction of clonotypes appeared in both the CD4 and CD8 compartments, likely as a result of convergent recombination. Computational filtering was required because FACS-sorted repertoires could contain abundant contaminating clonotypes from the bulk population. The study included only two donors, which limits how far the findings can be generalized.

Synthesis of TCR cDNA relied on 5'RACE template switching, a step that introduced a universal primer site along with unique molecular identifiers. cDNA synthesis was primed from both the TCR alpha and TCR beta constant segments. Library amplification involved two PCR steps, and the second step added sample barcodes and sequencing adapters. Libraries were sequenced on Illumina HiSeq 2500 (2x100 bp) or NovaSeq (2x150 bp). The paper's processing steps were these. Reads were demultiplexed and collapsed into UMI consensus sequences with MIGEC, and V(D)J alignment was performed with MiXCR. Clonotypes responding to the vaccine were identified with edgeR on replicate PBMC samples, with the criteria of FDR below 0.01 and a log2 fold change above 5 up to day 15. Bulk clonotypes were assigned CD4 or CD8 identity according to which sequenced CD4 or CD8 repertoire held them at higher abundance. Using fastp at Q25 and MiXCR, TCRdb reprocessed the public reads and kept productive beta chains. Entries are consolidated by CDR3 protein sequence, retaining the most common genes and DNA. TCRdb assigned the V and J calls; the authors' analysis was not used. In this sample the table shows approximately 510,000 distinct CDR3 sequences, 20% to 25% of which occur a single time. About a sixth of the sample is taken by the ten largest.

With regard to this clonotype: Its antigen is unknown. Base qualities are not recorded, but no much larger clone differs from it by a single base.

CDR1 and CDR2 (SGHRS, YFSETQ) derive from the germline V gene. The germline ends are 12 bases apart after V is trimmed by 4 bases and J by 5 bases. Reading from cysteine to phenylalanine, the CDR3 counts 14 amino acids. The CDR3 DNA has 42 bases and is translated from base 1. What this sample's treatment or condition label stands for: live attenuated yellow fever vaccine strain. Two biological replicates of bulk PBMCs were collected at each blood-draw timepoint. PBMCs were isolated from peripheral blood using a standard Ficoll-Paque protocol. TriZol was used to extract RNA from bulk PBMCs, CD4 and CD8 fractions, and dextramer-positive and dextramer-negative fractions.

This TCR was sampled from a man between 18 and 35 years old who received the YFV17D yellow fever vaccine. The receptor chain draws on TRBV5-1 and TRBJ1-4; the D gene is perhaps TRBD1, on 5 matching bases. The specimen was PBMCs, collected roughly 23 days after the first yellow fever vaccination. The CDR3 region: CASSGDGYNEKLFF. The DNA sequence follows: TGCGCCAGCAGCGGGGACGGATACAATGAAAAACTGTTTTTT.